The rows below give T cell receptor beta chains drawn from one sample of a study of shared clonotypes between healthy human individuals. Clones were read by immunoSEQ multiplex PCR, and TCRdb kept only the in-frame ones, dropping some. The table has about 490,000 clones, around 80% seen once. Sequenced material: PBMCs. Receptors originate from a woman aged 40 to 49 in good health. Some clones in this sample may be carry-over from other donors' samples. Both conserved end residues are part of each CDR3. The D gene is left open where the match is weak. Some rows mark clone size as missing; the rest say once, few, many or name a class of expanded clone.

TRBJ2-3,TRBV30,TRBD1,few,CAWTGGHTDTQYF,TGTGCCTGGACAGGGGGTCACACAGATACGCAGTATTTT
TRBJ1-1,TRBV23-1,NA,NA,CASSQFVGGETEAFF,TGCGCCAGCAGTCAGTTTGTCGGAGGGGAAACTGAAGCTTTCTTT
TRBJ2-1,TRBV7-8,NA,NA,CASSRVIEFNEQFF,TGTGCCAGCAGCCGGGTCATCGAGTTCAATGAGCAGTTCTTC
TRBJ2-7,TRBV28,NA,NA,CASGGSYEQYF,TGTGCCAGCGGCGGCTCCTACGAGCAGTACTTC
TRBJ2-2,TRBV28,NA,NA,CASMDTGELFF,TGTGCCAGCATGGACACCGGGGAGCTGTTTTTT
TRBJ1-5,TRBV28,NA,once,CASSLGRLYSNQPQHF,TGTGCCAGCAGTTTAGGCAGACTGTATAGCAATCAGCCCCAGCATTTT
TRBJ2-1,TRBV10-3,TRBD2,NA,CAISELPSGRLYNEQFF,TGTGCCATCAGTGAGTTGCCTAGCGGGCGACTTTACAATGAGCAGTTCTTC
TRBJ2-1,TRBV29-1,NA,NA,CSVGWGNLGNEQFF,TGCAGCGTTGGGTGGGGAAATTTAGGCAATGAGCAGTTCTTC
TRBJ1-2,TRBV19,NA,NA,CASSNAGGGYTF,TGTGCCAGTAGTAATGCGGGCGGCGGCTACACCTTC
TRBJ1-4,TRBV29-1,NA,many,CSVAQANEKLFF,TGCAGCGTTGCACAAGCTAATGAAAAACTGTTTTTT
TRBJ2-1,TRBV9,TRBD1,NA,CASSATGGGYNEQFF,TGTGCCAGCAGCGCGACAGGGGGCGGCTACAATGAGCAGTTCTTC
TRBJ2-1,TRBV4-3,NA,NA,CASSQETGSYNEQFF,TGCGCCAGCAGCCAAGAAACTGGTTCCTACAATGAGCAGTTCTTC
TRBJ2-3,TRBV11-1,NA,NA,CASSGRTDTTDTQYF,TGTGCCAGCAGCGGGCGGACAGATACCACAGATACGCAGTATTTT
TRBJ1-2,TRBV7-8,TRBD1,NA,CASSTARDRTYGYTF,TGTGCCAGCAGCACCGCCCGGGACAGGACATATGGCTACACCTTC
TRBJ2-3,TRBV7-3,TRBD2,NA,CASSPQSTGGSDTQYF,TGTGCCAGCAGCCCCCAATCTACGGGAGGGTCAGATACGCAGTATTTT
TRBJ2-5,TRBV7-2,TRBD2,few,CASSLYGGRETQYF,TGTGCCAGCAGCTTATATGGCGGGAGAGAGACCCAGTACTTC
TRBJ2-7,TRBV5-6,TRBD2,many,CASSIPGLAGAYEQYF,TGTGCCAGCAGCATCCCGGGACTAGCGGGAGCCTACGAGCAGTACTTC
TRBJ2-7,TRBV7-8,TRBD1,few,CASSLDSIGQGVEQYF,TGTGCCAGCAGCTTAGATAGCATCGGACAGGGGGTCGAGCAGTACTTC
TRBJ2-7,TRBV4-2,NA,NA,CASSLTGSEQYF,TGTGCCAGCAGCCTAACAGGGTCCGAGCAGTACTTC
TRBJ2-3,TRBV9,TRBD2,NA,CASSVASGNTDTQYF,TGTGCCAGCAGCGTAGCTAGCGGGAACACAGATACGCAGTATTTT
TRBJ2-2,TRBV6-1,TRBD2,NA,CASSGYSSGRSTGELFF,TGTGCCAGCAGTGGCTACTCTAGCGGGAGATCCACCGGGGAGCTGTTTTTT
TRBJ2-7,TRBV28,NA,NA,CASTGTIYEQYF,TGTGCCAGTACAGGGACTATCTACGAGCAGTACTTC
TRBJ1-5,TRBV27,TRBD1,NA,CASSSHSLRGPGQPQHF,TGTGCCAGCAGTTCACATTCCCTCAGGGGGCCTGGTCAGCCCCAGCATTTT
TRBJ2-5,TRBV5-4,TRBD2,NA,CASSLAVAGVSETQYF,TGTGCCAGCAGCCTGGCGGTAGCGGGAGTCTCAGAGACCCAGTACTTC
TRBJ2-3,TRBV5-8,NA,NA,CASSLSVSTDTQYF,TGTGCCAGCAGCTTATCGGTTTCCACAGATACGCAGTATTTT
TRBJ2-2,TRBV7-2,NA,NA,CASSLAGQQTNTGELFF,TGTGCCAGCAGCTTAGCGGGACAACAGACGAACACCGGGGAGCTGTTTTTT
TRBJ2-7,TRBV4-2,TRBD2,NA,CASSQGGREAYEQYF,TGTGCCAGCAGCCAAGGCGGGCGGGAGGCCTACGAGCAGTACTTC
TRBJ2-3,TRBV7-8,TRBD2,NA,CASSLGLASTDTQYF,TGTGCCAGCAGCCTAGGACTAGCGAGCACAGATACGCAGTATTTT
TRBJ2-7,TRBV5-1,NA,NA,CASSLVLSHEQYF,TGCGCCAGCAGCTTGGTCTTGAGTCACGAGCAGTACTTC